This T cell receptor beta chain originates from a study of blood T cells in healthy people across ages. A remark on this clonotype: Its antigen is not known.

General study results and limits: More naive CD4+ cells and higher diversity were found in long-lived than in aged donors.

CDR3 size: 17 residues. Germline CDR1 SGHRS, CDR2 YFSETQ. Trimming removed 0 bases from V and 0 bases from J, with 14 bases in between. Using a J-beta primer mix together with a sample-barcoded 5' primer, a second PCR was run for about 6 to 12 cycles. TCRdb ran MiXCR on the 5' RACE reads and lists one entry per CDR3 protein. The sample consists of 750,000 or so distinct CDR3 sequences, 20% to 25% of them appearing once. The same data also contributed to another study, on T cells of mothers and their children.

The chain uses TRBV5-1 and TRBJ2-3, with unresolved D. The material sequenced was blood. This sequence was found in a boy between 10 and 17 years old in good health. The CDR3: CASSLDGPHTSTDTQYF. The CDR3 nucleotides are TGCGCCAGCAGCTTGGATGGGCCACATACTAGCACAGATACGCAGTATTTT.